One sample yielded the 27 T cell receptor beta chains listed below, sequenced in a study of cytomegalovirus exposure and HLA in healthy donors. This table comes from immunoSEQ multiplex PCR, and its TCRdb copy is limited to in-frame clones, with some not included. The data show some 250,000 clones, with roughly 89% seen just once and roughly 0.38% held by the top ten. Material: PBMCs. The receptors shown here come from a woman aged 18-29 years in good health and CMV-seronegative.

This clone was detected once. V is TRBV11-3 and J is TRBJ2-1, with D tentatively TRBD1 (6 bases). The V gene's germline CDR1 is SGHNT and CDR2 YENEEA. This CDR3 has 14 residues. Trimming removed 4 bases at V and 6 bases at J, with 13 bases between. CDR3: CASSSSGGPNEQFF. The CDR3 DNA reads TGTGCCAGCAGCTCGTCTGGGGGCCCCAATGAGCAGTTCTTC.

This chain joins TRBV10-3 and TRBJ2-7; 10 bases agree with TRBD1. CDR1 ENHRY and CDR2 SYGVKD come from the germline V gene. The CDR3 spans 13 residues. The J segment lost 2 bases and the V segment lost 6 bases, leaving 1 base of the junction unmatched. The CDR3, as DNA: TGTGCCATCAGCGGGACAGGGGCCTACGAGCAGTACGTC. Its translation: CAISGTGAYEQYV.

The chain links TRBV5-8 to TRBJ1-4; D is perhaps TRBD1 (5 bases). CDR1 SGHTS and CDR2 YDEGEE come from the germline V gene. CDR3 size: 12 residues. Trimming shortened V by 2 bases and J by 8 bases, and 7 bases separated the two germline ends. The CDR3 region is CASSLYREKLFF. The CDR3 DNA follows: TGTGCCAGCAGCTTATACAGGGAAAAACTGTTTTTT.

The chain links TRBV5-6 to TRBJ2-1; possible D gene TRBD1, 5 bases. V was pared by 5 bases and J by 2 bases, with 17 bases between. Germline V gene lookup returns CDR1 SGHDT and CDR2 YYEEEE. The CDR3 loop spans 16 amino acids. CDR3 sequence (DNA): TGTGCCAGCAGGGTCACAGGCACAGTCCCCTACAATGAGCAGTTCTTC. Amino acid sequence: CASRVTGTVPYNEQFF.

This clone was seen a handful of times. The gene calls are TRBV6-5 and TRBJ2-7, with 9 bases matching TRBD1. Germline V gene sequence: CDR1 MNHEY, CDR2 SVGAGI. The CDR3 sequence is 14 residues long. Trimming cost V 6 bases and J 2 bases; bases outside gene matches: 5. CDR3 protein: CASSRGQGTYEQYF. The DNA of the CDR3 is TGTGCCAGCAGCCGAGGACAGGGGACCTACGAGCAGTACTTC.

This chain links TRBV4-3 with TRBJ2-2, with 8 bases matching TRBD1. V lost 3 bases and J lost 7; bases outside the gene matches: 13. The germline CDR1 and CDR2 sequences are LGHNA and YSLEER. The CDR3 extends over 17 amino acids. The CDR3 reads CASSHPPRGREIGELFF. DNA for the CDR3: TGCGCCAGCAGCCACCCTCCCAGGGGGCGAGAAATCGGGGAGCTGTTTTTT.

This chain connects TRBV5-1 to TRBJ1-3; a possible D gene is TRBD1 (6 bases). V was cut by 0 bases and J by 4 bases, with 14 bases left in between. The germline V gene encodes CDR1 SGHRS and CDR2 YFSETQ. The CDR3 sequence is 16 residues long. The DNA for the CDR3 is TGCGCCAGCAGCTTGGCAGTACAGGGAGACGGAAACACCATATATTTT. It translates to CASSLAVQGDGNTIYF. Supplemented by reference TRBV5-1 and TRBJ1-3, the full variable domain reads KAGVTQTPRYLIKTRGQQVTLSCSPISGHRSVSWYQQTPGQGLQFLFEYFSETQRNKGNFPGRFSGRQFSNSRSEMNVSTLELGDSALYLCASSLAVQGDGNTIYFGEGSWLTVV.

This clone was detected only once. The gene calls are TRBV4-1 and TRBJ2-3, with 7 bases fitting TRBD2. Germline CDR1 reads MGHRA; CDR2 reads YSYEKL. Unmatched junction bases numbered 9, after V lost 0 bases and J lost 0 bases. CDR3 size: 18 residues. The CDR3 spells CASSQDGASGLSTDTQYF. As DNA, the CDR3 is TGCGCCAGCAGCCAAGATGGGGCTAGCGGCCTTAGCACAGATACGCAGTATTTT.

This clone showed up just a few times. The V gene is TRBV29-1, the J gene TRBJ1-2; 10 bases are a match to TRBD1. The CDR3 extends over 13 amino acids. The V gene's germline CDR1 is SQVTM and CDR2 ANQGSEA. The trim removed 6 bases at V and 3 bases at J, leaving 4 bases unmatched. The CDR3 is CSVPGTGDYGYTF. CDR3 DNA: TGCAGCGTCCCCGGGACAGGGGACTATGGCTACACCTTC.

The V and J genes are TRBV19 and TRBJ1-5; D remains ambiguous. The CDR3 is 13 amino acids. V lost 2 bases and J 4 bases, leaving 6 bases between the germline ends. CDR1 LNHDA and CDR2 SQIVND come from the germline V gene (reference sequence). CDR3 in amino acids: CASSIIVNQPQHF. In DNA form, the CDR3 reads TGTGCCAGTAGTATAATCGTAAATCAGCCCCAGCATTTT.

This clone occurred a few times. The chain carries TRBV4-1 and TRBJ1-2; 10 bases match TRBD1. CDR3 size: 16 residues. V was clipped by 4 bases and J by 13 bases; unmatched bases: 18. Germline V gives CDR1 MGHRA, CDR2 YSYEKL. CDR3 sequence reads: CASSPGGPPGQGYSTF. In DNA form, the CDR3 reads TGCGCCAGCAGCCCGGGCGGACCTCCGGGACAGGGGTATAGCACCTTC.

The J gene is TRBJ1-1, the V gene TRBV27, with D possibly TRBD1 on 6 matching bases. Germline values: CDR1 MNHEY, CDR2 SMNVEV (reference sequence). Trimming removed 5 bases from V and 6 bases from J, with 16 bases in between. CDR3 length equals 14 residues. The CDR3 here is CASSNRQDLSEAFF. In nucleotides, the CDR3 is TGTGCCAGCAGTAACCGACAGGATCTGTCTGAAGCTTTCTTT.

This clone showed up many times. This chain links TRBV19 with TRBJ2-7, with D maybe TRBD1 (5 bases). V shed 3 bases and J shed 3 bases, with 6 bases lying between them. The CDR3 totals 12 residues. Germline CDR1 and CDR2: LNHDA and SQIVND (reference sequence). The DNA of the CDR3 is TGTGCCAGTAGTATGGACAACTACGAGCAGTACGTC. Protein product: CASSMDNYEQYV.

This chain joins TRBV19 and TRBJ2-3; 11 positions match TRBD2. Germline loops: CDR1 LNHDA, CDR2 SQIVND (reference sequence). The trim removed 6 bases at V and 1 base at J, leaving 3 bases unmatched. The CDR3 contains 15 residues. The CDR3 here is CASSQTSGGTDTQYF. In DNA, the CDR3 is TGTGCCAGTAGCCAGACTAGCGGGGGCACAGATACGCAGTATTTT.

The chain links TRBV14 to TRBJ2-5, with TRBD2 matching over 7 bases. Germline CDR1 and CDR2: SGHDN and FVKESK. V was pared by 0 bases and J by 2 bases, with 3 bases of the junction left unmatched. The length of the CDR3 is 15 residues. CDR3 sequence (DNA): TGTGCCAGCAGCCAAGATTGGGGGGGGCAAGAGACCCAGTACTTC. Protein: CASSQDWGGQETQYF.

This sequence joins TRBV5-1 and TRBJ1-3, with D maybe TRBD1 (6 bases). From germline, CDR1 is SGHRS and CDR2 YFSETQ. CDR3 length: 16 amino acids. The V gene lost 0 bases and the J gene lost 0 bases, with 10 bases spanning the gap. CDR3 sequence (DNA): TGCGCCAGCAGCTTGGGACAGGCCTACTCTGGAAACACCATATATTTT. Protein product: CASSLGQAYSGNTIYF.

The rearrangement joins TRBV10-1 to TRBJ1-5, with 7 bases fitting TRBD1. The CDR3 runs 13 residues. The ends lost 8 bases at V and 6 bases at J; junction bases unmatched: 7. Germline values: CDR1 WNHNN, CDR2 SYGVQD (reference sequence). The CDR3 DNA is TGCGCCAGCTCAACAGGGGTAGCTCAGCCCCAGCATTTT. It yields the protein CASSTGVAQPQHF.

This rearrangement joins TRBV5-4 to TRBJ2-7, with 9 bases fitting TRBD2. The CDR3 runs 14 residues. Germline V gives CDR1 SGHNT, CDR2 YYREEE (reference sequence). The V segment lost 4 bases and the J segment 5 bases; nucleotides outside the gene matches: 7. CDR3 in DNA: TGTGCCAGCAGCAGGGGACTAGCTCCCGACGAGCAGTACGTC. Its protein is CASSRGLAPDEQYV.

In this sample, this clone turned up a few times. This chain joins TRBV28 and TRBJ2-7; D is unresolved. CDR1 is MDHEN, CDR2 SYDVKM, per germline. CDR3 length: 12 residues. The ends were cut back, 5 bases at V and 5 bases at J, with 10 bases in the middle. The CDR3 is CASSPPTDEQYF. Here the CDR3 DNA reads TGTGCCAGCAGTCCCCCTACAGACGAGCAGTACTTC. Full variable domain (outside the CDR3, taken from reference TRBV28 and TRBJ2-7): DVKVTQSSRYLVKRTGEKVFLECVQDMDHENMFWYRQDPGLGLRLIYFSYDVKMKEKGDIPEGYSVSREKKERFSLILESASTNQTSMYLCASSPPTDEQYFGPGTRLTVT.

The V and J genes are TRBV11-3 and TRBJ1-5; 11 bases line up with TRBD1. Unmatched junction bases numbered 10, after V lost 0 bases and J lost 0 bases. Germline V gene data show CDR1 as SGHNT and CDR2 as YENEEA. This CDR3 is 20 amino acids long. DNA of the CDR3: TGTGCCAGCAGCTTAGAGGACAGGGGGCACCGTCTGTATAGCAATCAGCCCCAGCATTTT. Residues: CASSLEDRGHRLYSNQPQHF.

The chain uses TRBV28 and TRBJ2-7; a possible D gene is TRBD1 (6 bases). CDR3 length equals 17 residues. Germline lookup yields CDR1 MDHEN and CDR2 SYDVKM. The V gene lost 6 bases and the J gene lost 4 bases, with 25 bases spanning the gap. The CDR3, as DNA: TGTGCCAGCAGACTCGGCACAGGGTCCCCTATGGGATACGAGCAGTACTTC. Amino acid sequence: CASRLGTGSPMGYEQYF.

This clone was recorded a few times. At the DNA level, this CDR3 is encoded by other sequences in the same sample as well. In nucleotides, the CDR3 is TGTGCCAGCAGCCTAACAGGGAATTCACCCCTCCACTTT. It translates to CASSLTGNSPLHF. The genes are TRBV28 and TRBJ1-6; D may be TRBD1 (6 bases). This CDR3 region has 13 residues. Trimming pared 6 bases from V and 7 bases from J, leaving 10 bases between. CDR1 is MDHEN, CDR2 SYDVKM, per germline.

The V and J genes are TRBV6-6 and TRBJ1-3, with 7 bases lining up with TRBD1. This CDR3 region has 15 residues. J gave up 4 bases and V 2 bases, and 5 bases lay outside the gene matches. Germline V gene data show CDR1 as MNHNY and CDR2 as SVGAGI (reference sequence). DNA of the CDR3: TGTGCCAGCAGTTACGACAGGGTAGGAGGAAACACCATATATTTT. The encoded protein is CASSYDRVGGNTIYF.

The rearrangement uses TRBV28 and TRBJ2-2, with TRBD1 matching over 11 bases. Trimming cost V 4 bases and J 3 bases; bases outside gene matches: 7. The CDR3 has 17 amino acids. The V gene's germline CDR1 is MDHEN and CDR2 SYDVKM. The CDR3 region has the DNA TGTGCCAGCAGTTCCCTTGGGACAGGGGGACACACCGGGGAGCTGTTTTTT. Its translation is CASSSLGTGGHTGELFF.

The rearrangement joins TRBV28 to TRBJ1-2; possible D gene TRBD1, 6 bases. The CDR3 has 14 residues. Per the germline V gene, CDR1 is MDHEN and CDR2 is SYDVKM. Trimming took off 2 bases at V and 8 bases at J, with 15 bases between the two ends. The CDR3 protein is CASSLGGRAQGYTF. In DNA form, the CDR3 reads TGTGCCAGCAGTTTAGGGGGCAGGGCCCAGGGCTACACCTTC.

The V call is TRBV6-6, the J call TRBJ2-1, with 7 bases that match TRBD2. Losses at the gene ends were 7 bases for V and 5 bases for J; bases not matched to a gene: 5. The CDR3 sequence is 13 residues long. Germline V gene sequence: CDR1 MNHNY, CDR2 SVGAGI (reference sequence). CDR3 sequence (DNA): TGTGCCAGCACCTCGGGGGGTGACAATGAGCAGTTCTTC. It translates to CASTSGGDNEQFF.

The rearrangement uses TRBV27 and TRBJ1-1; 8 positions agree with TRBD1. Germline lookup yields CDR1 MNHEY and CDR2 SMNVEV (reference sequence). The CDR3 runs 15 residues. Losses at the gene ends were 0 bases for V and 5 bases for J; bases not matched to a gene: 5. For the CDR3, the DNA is TGTGCCAGCAGTTTATCGGCAGGGGGCGGAACTGAAGCTTTCTTT. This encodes CASSLSAGGGTEAFF.